The 21 T cell receptor delta chains below were found in one sample sequenced in a study of γδ T cells in repeated Plasmodium falciparum infection. TCRdb re-called clones from the multiplex PCR reads via CATT. The sample has 53,000 or so delta-chain clones; approximately 2% are singletons. Bulk repertoires came from Vgamma9/Vdelta2+ or Vdelta2-negative gammadelta T cells flow-sorted from PBMC. The sample taken for sequencing was gamma-delta T cells from blood. The origin of the receptors is a pool of human donors (malaria-infected and uninfected, not separated).

This clone was observed many times. With a far larger clone one base away, a read error is the likely cause. Other DNA sequences of this sample code for an identical CDR3. This sequence joins TRDV3 and TRDJ1, with D possibly being TRDD2 (6 bases). The germline gives CDR1 TVYSNPD, CDR2 GDNSRS (reference sequence). This CDR3 is built from 13 residues. CDR3 sequence (DNA): TGCGCCTCCACGGCCTTCCGGGGCGATAAACTCATCTTT. Amino acids: CASTAFRGDKLIF.

This clone showed up just a few times. Since a far larger clone is one base different, this is likely a read error. Other DNA sequences in the same sample also yield this CDR3. The V gene is TRAV38-2/DV8, the J gene TRDJ1; D might be TRDD2 or TRDD3, each matching 7 bases. TCRdb lists no J gene, so it was determined here by aligning the DNA to germline. The germline V gene encodes CDR1 TSESDYY and CDR2 QEAYKQQN. This CDR3 is 20 amino acids long. V was cut by 7 bases and J by 0 bases, with 31 bases left in between. CDR3 nucleotides: TGTGCTTATTGGCGGATTTCCTACCTGGGGGCCCCGGGCAACACCGATAAACTCATCTTT. It codes for CAYWRISYLGAPGNTDKLIF.

Details on this clone: The protein held in TCRdb is that of a much larger clone and does not match this DNA's translation at residue 10, likely because of a read error; the protein shown is translated from the DNA. The chain couples TRDV1 to TRDJ1, with TRDD3 matching 7 bases. TCRdb records no J gene; here it was assigned by comparing the DNA to germline. With 2 bases clipped from V and 3 bases from J, the junction kept 21 bases outside the gene matches. Germline CDR1 reads TSWWSYY; CDR2 reads QGS. The CDR3 is made up of 20 amino acids. CDR3 coding DNA: TGTGCTCTTGGGGAAATTTTATGGGGTCCAGGAGGGGATATTGCCGATAAACTCATCTTT. It codes for CALGEILWGPGGDIADKLIF.

There are a few counts of this clone. It differs at one base from a far larger clone, so likely a read error. The sample has other DNA sequences that encode this CDR3 too. The chain carries TRDV1 and TRDJ1; 11 bases agree with TRDD3. The J gene, absent from TCRdb, was called here by matching the DNA to germline. This CDR3 is 26 amino acids long. The germline V gene encodes CDR1 TSWWSYY and CDR2 QGS. The CDR3 sequence is CALGEPRRIPYWGIIGIGGPRHKLIF. As DNA, the CDR3 is TGTGCTCTCGGGGAACCTAGACGCATCCCGTACTGGGGGATAATCGGGATCGGGGGGCCTCGTCATAAACTCATCTTT.

On this clone: TCRdb assigns this DNA the protein of a much larger clone, which departs from its translation at residue 16; this likely reflects a read error, and the protein shown comes from translating the DNA. This chain connects TRDV1 to TRDJ1; 7 positions match TRDD3. Because TCRdb records no J gene, it was assigned here through a match of the DNA to germline. This CDR3 is built from 20 residues. Per the germline V gene, CDR1 is TSWWSYY and CDR2 is QGS. Written as DNA, the CDR3 is TGTGCTCTTGGGGAGCGGCTCCCGTACTGGGGACCTTACCGCACCAATAAACTCATCTTT. It specifies CALGERLPYWGPYRTNKLIF.

Concerning this clone: This DNA's translation differs at residue 18 from TCRdb's protein, which comes from a much larger clone; a read error is likely, and the protein shown is translated from the DNA. TRAV38-2/DV8 is the V gene, and the J gene was not called; the table assigns TRDD3, which was not confirmed against the DNA. CDR3 length: 20 residues. Germline assignment: CDR1 TSESDYY and CDR2 QEAYKQQN. Written as DNA, the CDR3 is TGTGCTTATAAAGGGCCCCGCTACTGGGGGATCCTTCCCGATACCGATAAACCCATCTTT. It is translated as CAYKGPRYWGILPDTDKPIF.

About this clone: A far larger clone is one base from this, pointing to a likely read error. The V call is TRDV1, the J call TRDJ2; the D gene could be TRDD2 or TRDD3 (7 bases each). Here the J gene was assigned by germline matching of the DNA, as TCRdb has none. The ends were cut back, 1 base at V and 3 bases at J, with 57 bases in the middle. CDR3 length: 31 residues. Germline values: CDR1 TSWWSYY, CDR2 QGS. The CDR3 nucleotides read TGTGCTCTTGGGGAACCAGGTCCCCTTTTTCCTACGATAGGAAAGGCGGTTAATATTCTGGGGGGCCCGGGGGTGACAGCACAACTCTTCTTT. Encoded protein: CALGEPGPLFPTIGKAVNILGGPGVTAQLFF.

On this clone itself: With only one base between it and a far larger clone, this is likely a read error. The sample has other DNA sequences that encode this CDR3 too. V and J are TRDV2 and TRDJ1; 13 bases agree with TRDD3. The J gene comes from matching the DNA to germline here; TCRdb lacks it. CDR3 size: 17 residues. Germline CDR1 is GEAIGNYY and CDR2 is EKD. The CDR3 coding sequence is TGTGCTTGTGACACCGTGACTGGGGGATACGCGCCCGTTCCACTCATCTTT. It translates to CACDTVTGGYAPVPLIF.

This clone was picked up many times. The protein TCRdb lists belongs to a much larger clone and differs from this DNA's translation at residue 20, which points to a read error; the protein shown is made from the DNA. V usage is TRDV3 and J usage is TRDJ1; 11 bases agree with TRDD3. Germline assignment: CDR1 TVYSNPD and CDR2 GDNSRS (reference sequence). This CDR3 region has 21 residues. The DNA of the CDR3 is TGTGCCTTCCCGCGGGGCCTTCCCCGAAACTGGGGGATAGTAGCGACCGATAAACTCACCTTT. This gives the protein CAFPRGLPRNWGIVATDKLTF.

The J gene is TRDJ1, the V gene TRDV1, with TRDD3 matching 7 bases. TCRdb does not report a J gene; here it was assigned by matching the DNA to germline references. V gave up 1 base and J gave up 1 base; unmatched junction bases: 18. This CDR3 is 20 amino acids long. Germline V gene lookup returns CDR1 TSWWSYY and CDR2 QGS. Written as DNA, the CDR3 is TGTGCTCTTGGGGAACCTAAGAAAAAAAAGCTACTGGGGACCACCGATAAACTCATCTTT. Translated, it gives CALGEPKKKKLLGTTDKLIF.

This clone was seen many times. TCRdb assigns this DNA the protein of a much larger clone, which departs from its translation at residue 4; this likely reflects a read error, and the protein shown comes from translating the DNA. This sequence joins TRDV2 and TRDJ1; TRDD3 agrees at 7 bases. The J gene, missing from TCRdb, was assigned here through DNA to germline matching. With V trimmed by 5 bases and J by 0 bases, 11 bases remained unmatched. The CDR3 contains 16 residues. Germline lookup yields CDR1 GEAIGNYY and CDR2 EKD. The CDR3 here is CACGMMDTGDTDKLIF. The CDR3 DNA follows: TGTGCCTGTGGGATGATGGATACGGGGGACACCGATAAACTCATCTTT.

This clone was counted at least ten times. With only one base between it and a far larger clone, this is likely a read error. This sample includes further DNA sequences coding for the same CDR3. V and J are TRDV2 and TRDJ1, with a possible D match to TRDD3 (5 bases). From germline, CDR1 is GEAIGNYY and CDR2 EKD. The CDR3 contains 18 residues. CDR3 loop: CACDTVDGIKRYTDKLIF. CDR3 nucleotides: TGTGCCTGTGACACCGTCGACGGGATTAAACGGTACACCGACAAACTCATCTTT.

In its sample, this clone was seen a few times. The protein recorded in TCRdb matches a much larger clone and deviates from this DNA's translation at residue 13, suggesting a read error; the protein here is obtained by translating the DNA. The chain carries TRDV2 and TRDJ1; 11 bases agree with TRDD3. The V gene's germline CDR1 is GEAIGNYY and CDR2 EKD. This CDR3 has 19 amino acids. V lost 0 bases, J lost 1 base, and 12 bases stayed unmatched. The CDR3 DNA follows: TGTGCCTGTGACACCGTTTCTGGGGGATACTCCGGGTCCACCGATAAACTCATCTTT. It encodes CACDTVSGGYSGSTDKLIF.

In this sample, this clone turned up many times. The protein recorded in TCRdb matches a much larger clone and deviates from this DNA's translation at residue 8, suggesting a read error; the protein here is obtained by translating the DNA. V and J are TRDV2 and TRDJ1; 7 nucleotides agree with TRDD3. Trimming took 3 bases from V and 2 from J; bases not matched to a gene: 17. This CDR3 is 18 amino acids long. The germline CDR1 and CDR2 sequences are GEAIGNYY and EKD. CDR3 sequence reads: CACDPVLRDTRETDKLIF. CDR3 nucleotides: TGTGCCTGTGACCCGGTACTGAGGGATACAAGAGAGACCGATAAACTCATCTTT.

As concerns this clone: TCRdb has a much larger clone's protein, which differs at residue 14 from the translation of this DNA, likely because of a read error; what is shown is the protein translated from the DNA. The chain combines TRDV3 with TRDJ1, with 10 bases fitting TRDD3. No J segment appears in TCRdb, so it was assigned here by matching the sequence to germline. V trimming: 2 bases; J trimming: 1 base; junction bases outside the gene matches: 46. Looked up from germline, CDR1 is TVYSNPD and CDR2 is GDNSRS (reference sequence). This CDR3 has 28 amino acids. DNA of the CDR3: TGTGCCTTTCTGCGGCGATATTACTTGGACCCTCCTATAAAAGTGGGCTACTGGGGGATCAGATTCACCGATAAACTCATCTTT. This encodes CAFLRRYYLDPPIKVGYWGIRFTDKLIF. Full variable domain (rest looked up from reference TRDV3 and TRDJ1): CDKVTQSSPDQTVASGSEVVLLCTYDTVYSNPDLFWYRIRPDYSFQFVFYGDNSRSEGADFTQGRFSVKHILTQKAFHLVISPVRTEDSATYYCAFLRRYYLDPPIKVGYWGIRFTDKLIFGKGTRVTVEP.

Turning to this clone: A read error likely explains why the TCRdb protein, taken from a much larger clone, differs from this DNA's translation at residue 18; the protein shown is translated from the DNA. V and J are TRDV2 and TRDJ1; 8 bases map to TRDD3. As TCRdb names no J gene, one was assigned here on the basis of a DNA match to germline. The CDR3 is 21 amino acids. Germline CDR1 is GEAIGNYY and CDR2 is EKD. This CDR3 is CACDTGEIYWGPTGGSDRLIF. The CDR3 bases are TGTGCCTGTGACACCGGAGAGATCTACTGGGGGCCTACGGGGGGTTCCGATAGACTCATCTTT.

This clone was seen repeatedly, ten times or more. The protein given by TCRdb reflects a much larger clone and differs at residue 6 from this DNA's translation, likely from a read error; the protein shown is the DNA's translation. The V call is TRDV2, the J call TRDJ1; no definite D call. TCRdb offers no J gene call, so here the DNA was matched to germline to obtain one. Trimming took 0 bases from V and 2 from J, leaving 12 bases between them. CDR3 length: 15 amino acids. Per the germline V gene, CDR1 is GEAIGNYY and CDR2 is EKD. The CDR3 here is CACDTPIQRTDKLIF. The CDR3 DNA reads as TGTGCCTGTGACACCCCAATACAAAGGACCGATAAACTCATCTTT.

On this clone itself: The mismatch at residue 16 between this DNA's translation and the TCRdb protein of a much larger clone likely reflects a read error; the protein shown is translated from the DNA. The chain combines TRDV1 with TRDJ2, with 11 bases matching TRDD3. TCRdb carries no J gene annotation; the J gene was assigned here by matching the DNA with germline. The germline gives CDR1 TSWWSYY, CDR2 QGS. J lost 10 bases, V lost 5 bases, and 24 bases had no gene match. The CDR3 covers 20 residues. The CDR3 coding sequence is TGTGCTCTTGGGCCTCCGCGATTATTCTCCTGGGGGATACAGCCAGTACAACTCTTCTTT. Its translation is CALGPPRLFSWGIQPVQLFF.

On this clone itself: The protein that TCRdb holds for this DNA derives from a much larger clone and differs from the translated DNA at residue 4, which likely indicates a read error; the protein shown here is translated from the DNA. The chain joins TRDV1 to TRDJ1; D might be TRDD2 or TRDD3, each matching 7 bases. TCRdb carries no J gene annotation; the J gene was assigned here by matching the DNA with germline. V was pared by 7 bases and J by 4 bases, with 43 bases between. The CDR3 loop spans 23 amino acids. Per the germline V gene, CDR1 is TSWWSYY and CDR2 is QGS. The CDR3 DNA reads as TGTGCTCTTGAGGACACCTTACAGTTTTCCTACGTCCGGGGGATCGTAACTTACGATAAACTCATCTTT. Protein sequence: CALEDTLQFSYVRGIVTYDKLIF.

This clone was counted at least ten times. The protein TCRdb gives is from a much larger clone and does not agree with this DNA's translation at residue 12, likely a read error; the protein shown here comes from the DNA. The V and J genes are TRDV1 and TRDJ1; tentative D call: TRDD2 (7 bases). Germline loops: CDR1 TSWWSYY, CDR2 QGS. The CDR3 spans 25 residues. V gave up 1 base and J gave up 0 bases, with 39 bases separating them. CDR3 region: CALGEPHFLRGPLRWGASYTDKLIF. The CDR3 bases are TGTGCTCTTGGGGAACCTCATTTCCTACGGGGTCCGTTACGCTGGGGAGCCTCCTACACCGATAAACTCATCTTT.

As concerns this clone: This DNA translates differently at residue 16 from the TCRdb protein, which is that of a much larger clone; a read error is likely, and the protein shown is the DNA's own translation. The chain combines TRDV1 with TRDJ1; TRDD3 matches at 12 bases. TCRdb offers no J gene call, so here the DNA was matched to germline to obtain one. Germline CDR1 reads TSWWSYY; CDR2 reads QGS. V shed 2 bases, J shed 0 bases, and the junction held 22 bases outside the gene matches. There are 23 residues in the CDR3. This CDR3 reads CALGEGTYLYWGILISNTDKLIF. The CDR3 DNA reads TGTGCTCTTGGGGAAGGAACCTACCTCTACTGGGGGATACTAATATCGAACACCGATAAACTCATCTTT.